Described below is a single T cell receptor beta chain sequence and its context. Its matching antigen is unknown. Each CDR3 protein gets one entry after TCRdb re-called the reads with MiXCR. The sample shows hundreds of thousands of distinct CDR3 sequences, about two fifths of them seen only once. The data stem from a study of T cell repertoires in cytomegalovirus infection. Study overall: In the study, CMV epitopes included recently identified HLA-C-restricted and well-studied HLA-B-restricted ones.

The receptor was isolated from a human donor in good health (CMV status not recorded). Some clones in this sample may be carry-over from other donors' samples. This material consisted of cultured PBMCs, taken from culture after CMV antigen stimulation.

The CDR3 bases are TGTGCCAGCAGTTACGGAGGGGGGGGGCCGAACAATGAGCAGTTCTTC. Amino acid sequence: CASSYGGGGPNNEQFF. V is TRBV6-5 and J is TRBJ2-1; weak D call: TRBD2 (7 bases). There are 16 residues in the CDR3. Trimming pared 2 bases from V and 5 bases from J, leaving 16 bases between. Germline V gives CDR1 MNHEY, CDR2 SVGAGI.